This T cell receptor (beta chain) was retrieved from a study of T cells in Graves' hyperthyroidism and ophthalmopathy. Study-wide findings and caveats: A model using 13 V-J features told ophthalmopathy apart from stable hyperthyroidism.

The V and J ends lost 7 bases and 2 bases, in that order; junction bases with no gene match: 7. CDR1 is MNHEY and CDR2 is SVGEGT in the germline V gene. The CDR3 totals 14 residues. In this sample, this clonotype turned up a few times. The antigen is unknown. Amplified TCR beta CDR3 regions came from RNA transcripts. First-round RT-PCR with HTBI primers amplified the TCR CDR3 region. TCRdb reprocessed the multiplex PCR reads via MiXCR and lists one record per CDR3 protein. The sample shows about half a million distinct CDR3 sequences, 15% to 20% of them seen only once. Not enrolled were patients with uncontrolled infection, other autoimmune disease, pregnancy or lactation. Together with thyroid ultrasound, orbital computed tomography, serum thyroxine and TRAb, clinical symptoms were used for diagnoses. Isolation of PBMCs was performed on roughly 9 ml fresh peripheral blood.

The chain combines TRBV6-2 or TRBV6-3 with TRBJ2-7, with 8 bases identical to TRBD2. The TCR originated in a woman younger than 45 with Graves' ophthalmopathy. Material: blood. CDR3 in amino acids: CASTGSGATYEQYF. The CDR3 region has the DNA TGTGCCAGCACGGGTAGCGGGGCCACCTACGAGCAGTACTTC.